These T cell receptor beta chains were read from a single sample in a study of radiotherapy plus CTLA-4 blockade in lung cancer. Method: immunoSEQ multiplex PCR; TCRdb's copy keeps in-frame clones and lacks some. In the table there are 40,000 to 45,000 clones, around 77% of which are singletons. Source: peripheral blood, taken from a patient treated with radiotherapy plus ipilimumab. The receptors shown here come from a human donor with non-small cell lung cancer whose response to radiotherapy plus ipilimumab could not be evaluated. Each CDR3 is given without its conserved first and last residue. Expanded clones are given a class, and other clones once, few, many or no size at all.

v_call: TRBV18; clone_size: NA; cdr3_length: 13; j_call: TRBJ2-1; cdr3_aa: ASSPPSGSIDEQF
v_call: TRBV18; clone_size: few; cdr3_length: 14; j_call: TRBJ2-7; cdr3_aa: ASSPGGAGRVNEQY
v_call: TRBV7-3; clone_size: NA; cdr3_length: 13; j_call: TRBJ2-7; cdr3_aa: ASSLLAGGQDEQY
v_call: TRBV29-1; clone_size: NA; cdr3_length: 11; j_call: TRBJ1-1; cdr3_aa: SSTGGLGTEAF
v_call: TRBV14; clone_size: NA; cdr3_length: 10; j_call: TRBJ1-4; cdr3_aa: ASSRQGEKLF
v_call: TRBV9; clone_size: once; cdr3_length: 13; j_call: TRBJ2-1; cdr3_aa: ASSTGGDMSDEQF
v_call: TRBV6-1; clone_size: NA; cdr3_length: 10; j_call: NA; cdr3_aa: ASSELLGEQY
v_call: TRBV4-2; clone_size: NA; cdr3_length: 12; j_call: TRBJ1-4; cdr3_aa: ASSLGQGNEKLF
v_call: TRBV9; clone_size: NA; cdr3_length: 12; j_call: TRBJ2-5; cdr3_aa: ASSPRTTQETQY
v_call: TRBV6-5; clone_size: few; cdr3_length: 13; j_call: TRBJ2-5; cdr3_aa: ASRLAGGPGETQY
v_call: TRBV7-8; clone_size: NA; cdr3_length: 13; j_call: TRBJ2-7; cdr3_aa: ASSESGGRVYEQY
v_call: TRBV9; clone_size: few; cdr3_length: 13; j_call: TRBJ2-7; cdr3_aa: ASSVDTSGSYEQY
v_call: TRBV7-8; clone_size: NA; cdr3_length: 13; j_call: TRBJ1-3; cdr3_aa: ASSPRGGDRNTIY
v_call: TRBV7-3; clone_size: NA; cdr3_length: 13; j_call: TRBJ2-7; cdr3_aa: ASSLGAGYTYEQY
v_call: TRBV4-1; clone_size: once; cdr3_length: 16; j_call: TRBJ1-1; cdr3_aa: ASSQESRPGQGRPEAF
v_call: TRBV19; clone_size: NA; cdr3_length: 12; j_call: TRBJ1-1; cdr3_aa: ASSIRGLNTEAF
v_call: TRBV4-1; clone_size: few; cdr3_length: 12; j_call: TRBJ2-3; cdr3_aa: ATNDGLAADTQY
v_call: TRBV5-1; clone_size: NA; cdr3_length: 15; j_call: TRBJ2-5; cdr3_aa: ASSLVGGQAYQETQY
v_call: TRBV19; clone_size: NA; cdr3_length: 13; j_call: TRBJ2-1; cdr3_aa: ASSIGSGGGSEQF
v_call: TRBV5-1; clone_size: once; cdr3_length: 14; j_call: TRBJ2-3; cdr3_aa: ASSSIGTSGTDTQY
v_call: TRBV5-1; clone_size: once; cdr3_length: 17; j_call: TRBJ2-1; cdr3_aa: ASSPGGTSGGAEFNEQF
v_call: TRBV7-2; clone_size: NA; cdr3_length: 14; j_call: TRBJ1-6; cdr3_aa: ASSPTGISYNSPLH
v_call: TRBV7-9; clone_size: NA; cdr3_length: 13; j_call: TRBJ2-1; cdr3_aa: ASSQTSGSYNEQF
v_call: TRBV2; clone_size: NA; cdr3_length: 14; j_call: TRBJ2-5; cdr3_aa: ASSEGGGTGGQTQY
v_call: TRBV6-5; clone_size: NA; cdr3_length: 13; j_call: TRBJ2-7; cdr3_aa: ASSPATGSSYEQY
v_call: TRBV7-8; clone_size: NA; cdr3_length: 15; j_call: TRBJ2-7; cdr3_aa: ASSLPGQNRVSYEQY
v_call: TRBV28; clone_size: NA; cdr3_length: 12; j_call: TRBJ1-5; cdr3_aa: ASSNGRLNQPQH
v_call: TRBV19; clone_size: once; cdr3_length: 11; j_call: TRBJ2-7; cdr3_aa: ASSLGLTYEQY
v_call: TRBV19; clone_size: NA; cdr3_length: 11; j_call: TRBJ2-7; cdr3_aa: ASNPTGGYEQY
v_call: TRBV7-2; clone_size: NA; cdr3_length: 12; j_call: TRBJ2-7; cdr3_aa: ASSLGPSPIEQY
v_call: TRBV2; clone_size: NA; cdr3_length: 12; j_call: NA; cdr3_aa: ASSLLAANYEQY
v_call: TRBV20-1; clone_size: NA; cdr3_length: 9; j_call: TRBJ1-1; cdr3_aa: SASYREGAF
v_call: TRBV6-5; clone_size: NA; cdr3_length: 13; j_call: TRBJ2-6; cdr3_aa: ASRQQGAGANVLT
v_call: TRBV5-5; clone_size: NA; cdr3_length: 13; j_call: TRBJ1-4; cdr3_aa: ASSSTQGAIEKLF
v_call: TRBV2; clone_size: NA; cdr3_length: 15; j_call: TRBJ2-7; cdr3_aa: ASSEDPTGGISYEQY
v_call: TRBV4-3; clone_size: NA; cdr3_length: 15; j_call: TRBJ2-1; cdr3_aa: ASSQDDDRVSYNEQF
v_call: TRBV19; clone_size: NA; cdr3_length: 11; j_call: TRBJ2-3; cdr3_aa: ASMGRGTDTQY
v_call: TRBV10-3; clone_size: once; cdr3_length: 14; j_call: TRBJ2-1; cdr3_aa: AISESDTLGYNEQF
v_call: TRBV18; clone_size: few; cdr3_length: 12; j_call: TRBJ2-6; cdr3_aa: ASQGGSGANVLT
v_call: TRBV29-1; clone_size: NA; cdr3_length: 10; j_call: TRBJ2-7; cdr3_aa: SVASGEGEQY
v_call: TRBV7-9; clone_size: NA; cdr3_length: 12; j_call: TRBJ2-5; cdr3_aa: ASSAWGQKETQY
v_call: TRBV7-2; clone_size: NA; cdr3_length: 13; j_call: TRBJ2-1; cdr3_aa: ASSPWTSGSNEQF
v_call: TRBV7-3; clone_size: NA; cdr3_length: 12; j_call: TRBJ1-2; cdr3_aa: ASSLSAGDYGYT